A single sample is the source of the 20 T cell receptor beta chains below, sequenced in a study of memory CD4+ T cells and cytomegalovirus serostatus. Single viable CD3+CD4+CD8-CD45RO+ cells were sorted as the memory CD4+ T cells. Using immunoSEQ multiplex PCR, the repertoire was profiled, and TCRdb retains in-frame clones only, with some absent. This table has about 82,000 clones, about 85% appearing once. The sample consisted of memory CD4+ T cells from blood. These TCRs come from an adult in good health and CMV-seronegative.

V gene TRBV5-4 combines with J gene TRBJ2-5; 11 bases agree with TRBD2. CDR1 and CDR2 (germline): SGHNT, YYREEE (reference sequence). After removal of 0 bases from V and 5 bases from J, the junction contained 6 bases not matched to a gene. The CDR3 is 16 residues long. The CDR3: CASSLESSGGLETQYF. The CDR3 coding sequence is TGTGCCAGCAGCTTGGAGTCTAGCGGGGGGTTGGAGACCCAGTACTTC.

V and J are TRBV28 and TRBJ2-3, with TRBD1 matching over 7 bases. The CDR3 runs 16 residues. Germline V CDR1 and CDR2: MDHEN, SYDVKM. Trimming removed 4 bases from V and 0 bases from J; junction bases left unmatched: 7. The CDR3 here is CASSSGTAPSTDTQYF. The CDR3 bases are TGTGCCAGCAGTTCGGGGACAGCCCCGAGCACAGATACGCAGTATTTT.

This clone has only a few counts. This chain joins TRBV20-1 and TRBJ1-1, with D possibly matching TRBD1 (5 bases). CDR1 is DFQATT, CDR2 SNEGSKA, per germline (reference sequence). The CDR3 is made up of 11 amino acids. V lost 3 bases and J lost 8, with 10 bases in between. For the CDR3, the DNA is TGCAGTGCTAGGGGGACTGAAGAAGCTTTCTTT. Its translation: CSARGTEEAFF.

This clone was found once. The CDR3 protein is CASTMEGAGALDSNQPQHF. The CDR3 bases are TGTGCCAGTACCATGGAGGGGGCCGGAGCCCTTGATAGCAATCAGCCCCAGCATTTT. V gene TRBV19 combines with J gene TRBJ1-5; TRBD1 agrees at 7 bases. Germline values: CDR1 LNHDA, CDR2 SQIVND (reference sequence). V was clipped by 7 bases and J by 0 bases; unmatched bases: 18. This CDR3 is built from 19 residues.

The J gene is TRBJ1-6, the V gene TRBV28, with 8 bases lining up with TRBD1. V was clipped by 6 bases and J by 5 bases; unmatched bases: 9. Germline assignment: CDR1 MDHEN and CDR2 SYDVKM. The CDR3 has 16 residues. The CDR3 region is CASSGQGKLDNSPLHF. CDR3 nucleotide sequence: TGTGCCAGCAGCGGACAGGGAAAGCTTGATAATTCACCCCTCCACTTT.

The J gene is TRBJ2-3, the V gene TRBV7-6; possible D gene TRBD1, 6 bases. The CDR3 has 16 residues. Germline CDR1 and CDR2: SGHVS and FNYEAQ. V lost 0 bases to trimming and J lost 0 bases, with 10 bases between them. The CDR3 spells CASSLAGAVSTDTQYF. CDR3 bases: TGTGCCAGCAGCTTAGCGGGGGCTGTTAGCACAGATACGCAGTATTTT.

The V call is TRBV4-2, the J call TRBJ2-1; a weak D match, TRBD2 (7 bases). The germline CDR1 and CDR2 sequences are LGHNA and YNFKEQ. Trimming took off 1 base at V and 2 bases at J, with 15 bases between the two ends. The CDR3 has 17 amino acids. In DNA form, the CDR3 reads TGTGCCAGCAGCCAAGTCGGAGGGGGACTAACCTACAATGAGCAGTTCTTC. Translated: CASSQVGGGLTYNEQFF.

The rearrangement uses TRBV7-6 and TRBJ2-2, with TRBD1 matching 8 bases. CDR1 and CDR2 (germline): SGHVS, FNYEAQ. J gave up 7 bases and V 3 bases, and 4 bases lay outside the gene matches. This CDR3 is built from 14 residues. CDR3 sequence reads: CASSLGQDVGELFF. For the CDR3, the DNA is TGTGCCAGCAGCTTGGGACAGGACGTCGGGGAGCTGTTTTTT.

The CDR3, as DNA: TGTGCCAGCAGCCTCTCTAGCGGGGGGTACCAAGAGACCCAGTACTTC. It translates to CASSLSSGGYQETQYF. The chain links TRBV9 to TRBJ2-5; 11 bases align to TRBD2. The CDR3 is made up of 16 amino acids. J gave up 0 bases and V 4 bases, and 5 bases lay outside the gene matches. The V gene's germline CDR1 is SGDLS and CDR2 YYNGEE.

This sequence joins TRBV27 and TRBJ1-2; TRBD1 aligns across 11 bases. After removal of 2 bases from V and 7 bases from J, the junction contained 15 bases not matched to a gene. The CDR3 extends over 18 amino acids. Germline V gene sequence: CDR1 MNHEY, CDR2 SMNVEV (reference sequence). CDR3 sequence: CASSLGSGQGGNAGGYTF. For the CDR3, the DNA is TGTGCCAGCAGTTTAGGTTCGGGACAGGGGGGTAACGCGGGTGGCTACACCTTC.

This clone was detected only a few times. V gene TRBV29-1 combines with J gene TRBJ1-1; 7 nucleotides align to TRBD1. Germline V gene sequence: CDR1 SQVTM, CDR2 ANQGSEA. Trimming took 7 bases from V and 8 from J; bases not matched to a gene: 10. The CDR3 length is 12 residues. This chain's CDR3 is CSAWGQLSEAFF. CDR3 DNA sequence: TGCAGCGCGTGGGGACAGCTATCAGAAGCTTTCTTT.

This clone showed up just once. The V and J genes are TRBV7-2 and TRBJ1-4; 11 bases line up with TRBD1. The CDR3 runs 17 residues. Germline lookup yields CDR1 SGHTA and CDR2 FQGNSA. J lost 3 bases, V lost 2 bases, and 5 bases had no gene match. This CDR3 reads CASSLNGQGASNEKLFF. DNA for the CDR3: TGTGCCAGCAGCTTAAACGGACAGGGGGCGTCTAATGAAAAACTGTTTTTT. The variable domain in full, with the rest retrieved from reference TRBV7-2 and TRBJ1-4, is GAGVSQSPSNKVTEKGKDVELRCDPISGHTALYWYRQSLGQGLEFLIYFQGNSAPDKSGLPSDRFSAERTGGSVSTLTIQRTQQEDSAVYLCASSLNGQGASNEKLFFGSGTQLSVL.

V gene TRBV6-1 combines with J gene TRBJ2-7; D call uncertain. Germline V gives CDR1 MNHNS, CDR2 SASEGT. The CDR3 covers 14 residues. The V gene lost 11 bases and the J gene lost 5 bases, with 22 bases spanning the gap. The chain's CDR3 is CALTSAGANNEQYF. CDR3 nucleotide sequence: TGTGCCCTAACCTCGGCAGGAGCAAACAACGAGCAGTACTTC.

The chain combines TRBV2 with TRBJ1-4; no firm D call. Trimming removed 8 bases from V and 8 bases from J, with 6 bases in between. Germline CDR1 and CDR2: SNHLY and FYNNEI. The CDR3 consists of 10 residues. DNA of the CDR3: TGTGCCAGCGGATGGGAAAAACTGTTTTTT. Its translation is CASGWEKLFF.

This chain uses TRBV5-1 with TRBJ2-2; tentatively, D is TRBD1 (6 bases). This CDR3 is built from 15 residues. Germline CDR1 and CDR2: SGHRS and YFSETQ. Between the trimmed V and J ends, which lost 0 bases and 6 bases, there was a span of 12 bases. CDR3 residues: CASSLDGGRSGELFF. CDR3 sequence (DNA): TGCGCCAGCAGCTTGGATGGGGGCAGGTCCGGGGAGCTGTTTTTT.

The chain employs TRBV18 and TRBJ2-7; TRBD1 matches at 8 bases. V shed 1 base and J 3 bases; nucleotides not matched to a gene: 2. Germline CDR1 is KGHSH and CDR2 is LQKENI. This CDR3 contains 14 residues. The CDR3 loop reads CASSPLDRGYEQYF. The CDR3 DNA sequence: TGTGCCAGCTCACCACTTGACAGGGGCTACGAGCAGTACTTC.

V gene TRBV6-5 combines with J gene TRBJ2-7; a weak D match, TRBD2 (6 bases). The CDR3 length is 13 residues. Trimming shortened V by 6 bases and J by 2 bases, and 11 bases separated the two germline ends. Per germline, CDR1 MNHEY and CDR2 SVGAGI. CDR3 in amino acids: CASRTSLPYEQYF. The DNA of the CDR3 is TGTGCCAGCAGAACTAGCTTGCCCTACGAGCAGTACTTC.

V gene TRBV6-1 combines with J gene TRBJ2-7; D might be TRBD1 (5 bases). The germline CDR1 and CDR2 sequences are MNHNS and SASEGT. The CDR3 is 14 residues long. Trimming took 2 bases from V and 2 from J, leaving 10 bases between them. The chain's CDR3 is CASSEITGPYEQYF. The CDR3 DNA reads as TGTGCCAGCAGTGAAATAACAGGCCCCTACGAGCAGTACTTC.

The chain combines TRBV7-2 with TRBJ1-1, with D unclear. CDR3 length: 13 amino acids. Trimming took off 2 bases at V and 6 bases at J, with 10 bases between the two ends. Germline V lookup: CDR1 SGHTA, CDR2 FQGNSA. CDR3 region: CASSLNWDSEAFF. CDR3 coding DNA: TGTGCCAGCAGCTTAAACTGGGATTCTGAAGCTTTCTTT.

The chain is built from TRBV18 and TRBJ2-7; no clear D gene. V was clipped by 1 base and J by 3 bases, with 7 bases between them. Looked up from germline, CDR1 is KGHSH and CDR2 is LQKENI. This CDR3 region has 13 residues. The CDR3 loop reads CASSPLRSYEQYF. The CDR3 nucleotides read TGTGCCAGCTCACCACTGAGGAGCTACGAGCAGTACTTC.